This TCR beta chain was documented in a study of blood T cell repertoires in COVID-19. Across the study: T cells, B-cell-depleted T cells, or PBMCs provided the cDNA or gDNA that served as material.

Per the study methods: The authors estimated nucleated cell counts from reference gene primer amplification. Profiled with immunoSEQ multiplex PCR; TCRdb holds only in-frame clones, not every one. D and trimming come from the DNA, and the V and J calls and clone size come from that table. The table lists around 90,000 clones, around 85% of them singletons. Trimming left V 3 bases short and J 2 bases short, with 11 bases between. The CDR3 spans 15 residues. Per the germline V gene, CDR1 is KGHSH and CDR2 is LQKENI. The gene calls are TRBV18 and TRBJ2-1; D is possibly TRBD2 (6 bases). The specimen sequenced was peripheral blood. This clonotype was obtained from a woman in her seventies with active or convalescent COVID-19. The CDR3 loop is CASSPAGPTYNEQFF. The CDR3 DNA reads TGTGCCAGCTCACCTGCGGGGCCAACCTACAATGAGCAGTTCTTC.